This T cell receptor beta chain was sequenced for a study of T cells of healthy individuals. TCRdb redid the calling of the 5' RACE reads with MiXCR, one entry per CDR3 protein. The sample carries roughly 87,000 distinct CDR3 sequences, 17% recorded once. A few counts support this clonotype. The receptor was derived from a human donor in good health.

As DNA, the CDR3 is TGTGCCAGTAGCCTCGACAGGGCGGCGGACGAGCAGTACTTC. Its protein is CASSLDRAADEQYF. The chain carries TRBV19 and TRBJ2-7, with 7 bases matching TRBD1. The V gene end was trimmed by 6 bases and the J gene end by 5 bases; junction bases not matched to a gene: 10. Germline-derived CDR1 and CDR2 are LNHDA and SQIVND (reference sequence). This CDR3 has 14 residues.